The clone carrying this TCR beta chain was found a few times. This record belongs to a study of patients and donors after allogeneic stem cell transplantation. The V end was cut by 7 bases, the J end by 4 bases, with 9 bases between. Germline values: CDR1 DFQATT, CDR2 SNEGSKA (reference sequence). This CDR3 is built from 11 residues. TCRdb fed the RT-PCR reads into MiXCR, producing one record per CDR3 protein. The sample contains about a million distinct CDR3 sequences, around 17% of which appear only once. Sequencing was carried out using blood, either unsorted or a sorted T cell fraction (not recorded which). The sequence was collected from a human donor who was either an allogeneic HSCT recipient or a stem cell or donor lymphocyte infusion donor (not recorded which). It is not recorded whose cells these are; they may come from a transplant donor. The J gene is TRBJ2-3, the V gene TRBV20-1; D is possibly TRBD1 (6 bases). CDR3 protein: CSVEGADTQYF. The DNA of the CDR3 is TGCAGTGTCGAGGGGGCAGATACGCAGTATTTT.